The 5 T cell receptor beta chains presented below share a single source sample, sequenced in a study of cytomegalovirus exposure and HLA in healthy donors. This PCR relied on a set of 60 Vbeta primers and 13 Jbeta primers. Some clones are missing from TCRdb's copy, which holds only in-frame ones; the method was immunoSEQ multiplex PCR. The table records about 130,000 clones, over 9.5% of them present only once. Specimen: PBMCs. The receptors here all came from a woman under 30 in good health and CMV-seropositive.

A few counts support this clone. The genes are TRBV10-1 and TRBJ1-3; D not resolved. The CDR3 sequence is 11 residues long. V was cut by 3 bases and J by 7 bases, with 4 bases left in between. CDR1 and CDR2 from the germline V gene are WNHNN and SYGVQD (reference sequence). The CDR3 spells CASSDENTIYF. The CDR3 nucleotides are TGCGCCAGCAGTGATGAGAACACCATATATTTT.

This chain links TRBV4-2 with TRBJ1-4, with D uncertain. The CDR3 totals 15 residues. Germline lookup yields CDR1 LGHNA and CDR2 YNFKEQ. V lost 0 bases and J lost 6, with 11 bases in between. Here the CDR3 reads CASSQEPGWDEKLFF. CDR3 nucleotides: TGTGCCAGCAGCCAAGAACCAGGCTGGGATGAAAAACTGTTTTTT.

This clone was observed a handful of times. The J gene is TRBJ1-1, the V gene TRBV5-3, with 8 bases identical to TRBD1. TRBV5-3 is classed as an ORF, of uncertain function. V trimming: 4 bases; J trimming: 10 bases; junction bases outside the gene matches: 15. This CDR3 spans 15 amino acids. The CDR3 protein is CARSPRGGRGRGAFF. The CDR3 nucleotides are TGTGCCAGAAGCCCCCGAGGGGGCAGGGGGCGTGGAGCTTTCTTT.

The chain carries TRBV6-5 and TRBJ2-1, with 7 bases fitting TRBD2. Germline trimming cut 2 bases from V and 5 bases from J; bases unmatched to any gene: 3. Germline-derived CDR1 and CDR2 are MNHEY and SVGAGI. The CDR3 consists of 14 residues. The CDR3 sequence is CASSYSGTNNEQFF. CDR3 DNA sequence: TGTGCCAGCAGTTACAGTGGGACTAACAATGAGCAGTTCTTC.

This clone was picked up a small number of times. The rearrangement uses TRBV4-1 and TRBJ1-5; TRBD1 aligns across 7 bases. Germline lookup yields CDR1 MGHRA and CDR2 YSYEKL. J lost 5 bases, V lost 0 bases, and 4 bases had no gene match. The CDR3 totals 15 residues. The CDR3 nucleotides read TGCGCCAGCAGCCAAGACGACGGGACAGATCAGCCCCAGCATTTT. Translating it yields CASSQDDGTDQPQHF.